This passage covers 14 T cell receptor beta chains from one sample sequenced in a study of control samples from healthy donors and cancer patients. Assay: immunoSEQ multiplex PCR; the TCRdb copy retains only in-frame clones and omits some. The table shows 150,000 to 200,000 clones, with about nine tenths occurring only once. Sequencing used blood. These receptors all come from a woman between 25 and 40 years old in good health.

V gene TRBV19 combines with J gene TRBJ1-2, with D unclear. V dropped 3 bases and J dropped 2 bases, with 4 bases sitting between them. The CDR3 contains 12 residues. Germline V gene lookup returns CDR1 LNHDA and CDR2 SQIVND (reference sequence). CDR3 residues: CASSMRNYGYTF. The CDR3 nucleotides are TGTGCCAGTAGTATGCGGAACTATGGCTACACCTTC.

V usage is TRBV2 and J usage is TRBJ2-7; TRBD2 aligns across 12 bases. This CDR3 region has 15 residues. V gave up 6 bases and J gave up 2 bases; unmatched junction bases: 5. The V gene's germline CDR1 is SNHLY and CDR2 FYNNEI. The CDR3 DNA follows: TGTGCCAGCAGCGCGGGACTAGCGGGCCCCTACGAGCAGTACTTC. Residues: CASSAGLAGPYEQYF.

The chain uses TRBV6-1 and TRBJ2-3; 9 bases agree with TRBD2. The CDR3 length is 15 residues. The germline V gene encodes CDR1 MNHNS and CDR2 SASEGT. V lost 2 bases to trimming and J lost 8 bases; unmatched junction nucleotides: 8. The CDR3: CASSELAGGPGTQYF. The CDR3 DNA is TGTGCCAGCAGTGAATTGGCGGGGGGGCCGGGTACGCAGTATTTT.

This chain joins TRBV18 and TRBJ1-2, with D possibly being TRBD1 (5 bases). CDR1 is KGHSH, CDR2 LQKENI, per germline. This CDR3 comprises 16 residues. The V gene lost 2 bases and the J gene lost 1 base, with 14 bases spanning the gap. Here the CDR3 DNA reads TGTGCCAGCTCACCAATACAGGAGCCTCATAACTATGGCTACACCTTC. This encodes CASSPIQEPHNYGYTF.

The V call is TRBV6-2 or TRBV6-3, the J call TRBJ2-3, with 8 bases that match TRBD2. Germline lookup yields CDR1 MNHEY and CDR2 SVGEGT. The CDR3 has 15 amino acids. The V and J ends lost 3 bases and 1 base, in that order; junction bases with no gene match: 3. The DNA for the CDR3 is TGTGCCAGCAGTTATCCCGGGGGGGGCACAGATACGCAGTATTTT. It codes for CASSYPGGGTDTQYF.

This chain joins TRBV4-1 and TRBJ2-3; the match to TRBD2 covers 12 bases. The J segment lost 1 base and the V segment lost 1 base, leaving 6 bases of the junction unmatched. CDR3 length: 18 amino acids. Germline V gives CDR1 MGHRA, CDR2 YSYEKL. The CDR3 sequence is CASSQGLAGVWGTDTQYF. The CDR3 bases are TGCGCCAGCAGCCAAGGACTAGCGGGGGTCTGGGGCACAGATACGCAGTATTTT.

In DNA, the CDR3 is TGTGCCAGTAGTATGGAGGGGGGTGTTTTCTTT. Its protein product is CASSMEGGVFF. This sequence joins TRBV19 and TRBJ1-1; D perhaps matches TRBD1 (6 bases). V was shortened by 3 bases and J by 13 bases, with 12 bases between the two germline ends. Germline V gives CDR1 LNHDA, CDR2 SQIVND (reference sequence). The CDR3 sequence is 11 residues long.

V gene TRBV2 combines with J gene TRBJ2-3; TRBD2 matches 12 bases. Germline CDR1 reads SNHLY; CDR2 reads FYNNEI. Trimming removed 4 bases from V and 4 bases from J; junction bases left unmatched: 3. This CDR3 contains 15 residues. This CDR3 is CASSGLAGVADTQYF. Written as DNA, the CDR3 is TGTGCCAGCAGTGGACTAGCGGGAGTCGCAGATACGCAGTATTTT.

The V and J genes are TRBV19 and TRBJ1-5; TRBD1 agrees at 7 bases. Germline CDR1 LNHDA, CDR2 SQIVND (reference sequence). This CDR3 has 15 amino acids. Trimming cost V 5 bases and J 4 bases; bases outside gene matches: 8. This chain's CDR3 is CASSWQGVGNQPQHF. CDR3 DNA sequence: TGTGCCAGTAGTTGGCAGGGGGTAGGTAATCAGCCCCAGCATTTT.

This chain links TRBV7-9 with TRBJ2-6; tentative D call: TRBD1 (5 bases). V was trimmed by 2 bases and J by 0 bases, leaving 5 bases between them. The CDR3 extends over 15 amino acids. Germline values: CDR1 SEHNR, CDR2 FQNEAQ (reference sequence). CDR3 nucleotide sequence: TGTGCCAGCAGCTTAACAGGCTCTGGGGCCAACGTCCTGACTTTC. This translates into CASSLTGSGANVLTF. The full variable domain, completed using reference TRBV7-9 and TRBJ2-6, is DTGVSQNPRHKITKRGQNVTFRCDPISEHNRLYWYRQTLGQGPEFLTYFQNEAQLEKSRLLSDRFSAERPKGSFSTLEIQRTEQGDSAMYLCASSLTGSGANVLTFGAGSRLTVL.

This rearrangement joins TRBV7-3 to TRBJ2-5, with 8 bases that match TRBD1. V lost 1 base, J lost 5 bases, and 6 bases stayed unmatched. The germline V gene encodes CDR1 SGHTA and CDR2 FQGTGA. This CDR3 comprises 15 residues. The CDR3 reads CASSLSPGGMETQYF. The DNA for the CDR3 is TGTGCCAGCAGCTTAAGCCCAGGGGGCATGGAGACCCAGTACTTC.

CDR3 DNA sequence: TGTGCCAGCAGAGAACAGGGGGTGGTAGCAGATACGCAGTATTTT. Translating gives CASREQGVVADTQYF. J is TRBJ2-3 and V is TRBV2; 8 nucleotides line up with TRBD1. J gave up 4 bases and V 6 bases, and 9 bases lay outside the gene matches. CDR3 length equals 15 residues. Germline CDR1 SNHLY, CDR2 FYNNEI.

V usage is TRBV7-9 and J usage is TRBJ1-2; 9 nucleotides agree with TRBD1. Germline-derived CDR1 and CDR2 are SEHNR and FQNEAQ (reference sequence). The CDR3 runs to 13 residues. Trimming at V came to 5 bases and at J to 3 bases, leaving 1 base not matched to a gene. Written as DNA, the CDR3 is TGTGCCAGCAGCAACAGGGGGCACTATGGCTACACCTTC. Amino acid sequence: CASSNRGHYGYTF.

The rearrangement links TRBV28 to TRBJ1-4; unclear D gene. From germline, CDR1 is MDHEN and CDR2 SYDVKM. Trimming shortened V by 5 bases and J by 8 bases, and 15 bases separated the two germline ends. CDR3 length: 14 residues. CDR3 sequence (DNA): TGTGCCAGCAGTCCAGGAGGAGGAATGGAAAAACTGTTTTTT. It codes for CASSPGGGMEKLFF.